These T cell receptor beta chains were read from a single sample in a study of CD8+ T cells in alopecia areata. Here immunoSEQ multiplex PCR was the method, and the copy in TCRdb shows in-frame clones only, minus some. The repertoire consists of about 200,000 clones, with 57% occurring once and the leading ten covering approximately 0.5%. The material was CD4+ T cells sorted from blood, obtained at week 0. The receptors derive from a human donor with alopecia areata. CDR3s include the opening cysteine and the closing phenylalanine or tryptophan. The order of the fields is D gene, clone size, V gene, J gene, CDR3 protein, CDR3 DNA. D genes are given only for firm matches. The size of a clone is reported for some rows only, either as once, few or many, or as a class for expanded clones.

>NA|NA|TRBV28|TRBJ1-5
CASRPLGGSSNQPQHF
TGTGCCAGCAGGCCCCTAGGGGGATCTAGCAATCAGCCCCAGCATTTT
>TRBD1|NA|TRBV4-1|TRBJ2-1
CASSQKAGQGTFEQFF
TGCGCCAGCAGCCAAAAAGCGGGACAGGGGACATTTGAGCAGTTCTTC
>NA|NA|TRBV11-2|TRBJ1-5
CASSGGLQNQPQHF
TGTGCCAGCAGCGGGGGACTGCAGAATCAGCCCCAGCATTTT
>TRBD1|NA|TRBV30|TRBJ1-5
CAWSPLGTGENQPQHF
TGTGCCTGGAGCCCCCTCGGGACAGGGGAGAATCAGCCCCAGCATTTT
>NA|NA|TRBV10-3|TRBJ2-1
CAIRMSGTHNEQFF
TGTGCCATCCGAATGAGCGGAACCCACAATGAGCAGTTCTTC
>NA|NA|TRBV14|TRBJ2-1
CASSQDTGNRLHNEQFF
TGTGCCAGCAGCCAAGACACTGGGAATCGACTCCACAATGAGCAGTTCTTC
>NA|few|TRBV6-6|TRBJ1-2
CASSSHWGGGGYTF
TGTGCCAGCAGTTCCCATTGGGGAGGTGGTGGCTACACCTTC
>NA|few|TRBV7-9|TRBJ2-1
CASSLAGARRNEQFF
TGTGCCAGCAGCTTAGCCGGAGCCAGGAGGAATGAGCAGTTCTTC
>TRBD1|NA|TRBV7-2|TRBJ2-4
CASSLGGGRDIQYF
TGTGCCAGCAGCTTAGGAGGGGGCCGGGACATTCAGTACTTC
>NA|NA|TRBV2|TRBJ2-3
CASLEEGADTQYF
TGTGCCAGCCTGGAGGAGGGGGCGGATACGCAGTATTTT
>NA|few|TRBV7-2|TRBJ2-5
CASSSQDVRETQYF
TGTGCCAGCAGCTCCCAGGATGTTCGGGAGACCCAGTACTTC
>NA|NA|TRBV14|TRBJ1-1
CASSPPGQNTEAFF
TGTGCCAGCAGCCCCCCGGGACAGAACACTGAAGCTTTCTTT
>NA|NA|TRBV2|TRBJ2-7
CASSSGDSHEQYF
TGTGCCAGCAGTAGCGGGGACAGCCACGAGCAGTACTTC
>NA|NA|TRBV29-1|TRBJ1-1
CSVTPGDAMLGTEAFF
TGCAGCGTTACCCCAGGGGACGCAATGTTAGGGACTGAAGCTTTCTTT
>NA|NA|TRBV5-1|TRBJ2-3
CASSLYQSGSASTDTQYF
TGCGCCAGCAGCTTGTATCAGTCCGGGAGCGCTAGCACAGATACGCAGTATTTT
>TRBD2|NA|TRBV7-3|TRBJ2-1
CASSSNPEGGKFF
TGTGCCAGCAGCTCAAACCCCGAGGGAGGGAAGTTCTTC
>NA|few|TRBV9|TRBJ1-2
CASSVTDGYGYTF
TGTGCCAGCAGCGTGACGGACGGCTATGGCTACACCTTC
>NA|NA|TRBV19|TRBJ2-1
CASSMGSFRTYNEQFF
TGTGCCAGTAGTATGGGTTCCTTTAGGACCTACAATGAGCAGTTCTTC
>NA|NA|TRBV4-2|TRBJ2-3
CASSQGSGGTDTQYF
TGTGCCAGCAGCCAAGGAAGTGGGGGCACAGATACGCAGTATTTT
>TRBD1|few|TRBV28|TRBJ1-2
CASRSTGTETRLYGYTF
TGTGCCAGCAGGTCCACCGGGACAGAAACCCGCCTCTATGGCTACACCTTC
>TRBD2|NA|TRBV6-6|TRBJ2-7
CASRRLAAYEQYF
TGTGCCAGCAGAAGACTAGCGGCCTACGAGCAGTACTTC
>NA|few|TRBV18|TRBJ1-1
CASSLGGLMNTEAFF
TGTGCCAGCTCACTGGGGGGACTTATGAACACTGAAGCTTTCTTT
>NA|NA|TRBV30|TRBJ1-5
CAWSVRSNQPQHF
TGTGCCTGGAGTGTACGAAGCAATCAGCCCCAGCATTTT
>NA|many|TRBV7-9|TRBJ2-7
CASSRRDRATGALISEQYF
TGTGCCAGCAGCCGCCGCGACAGGGCTACGGGGGCCCTAATATCGGAGCAGTACTTC
>NA|NA|TRBV2|TRBJ1-2
CASSAYGGPVYGYTF
TGTGCCAGCAGTGCCTATGGGGGTCCCGTATATGGCTACACCTTC
>NA|few|TRBV29-1|TRBJ1-2
CSVEARALGGYGYTF
TGCAGCGTTGAAGCCCGGGCCCTTGGGGGCTATGGCTACACCTTC
>TRBD1|NA|TRBV9|TRBJ1-1
CASSVSGTGGGGTEAFF
TGTGCCAGCAGCGTATCCGGGACAGGGGGCGGAGGCACTGAAGCTTTCTTT
>TRBD1|few|TRBV10-3|TRBJ1-2
CAISTGGPLYGYTF
TGTGCCATCAGTACAGGGGGCCCCCTCTATGGCTACACCTTC
>NA|NA|TRBV30|TRBJ1-1
CAWHFGANRDTEAFF
TGTGCCTGGCACTTTGGGGCAAACCGAGACACTGAAGCTTTCTTT
>TRBD2|NA|TRBV29-1|TRBJ2-5
CSVARLAGMETQYF
TGCAGCGTGGCCCGACTAGCGGGAATGGAGACCCAGTACTTC
>NA|NA|TRBV27|TRBJ1-4
CASSRPNEKLFF
TGTGCCAGCAGCCGCCCGAATGAAAAACTGTTTTTT
>NA|NA|TRBV6-5|TRBJ1-2
CASSLRGYGYTF
TGTGCCAGCAGTCTCCGGGGCTATGGCTACACCTTC
>NA|NA|TRBV30|TRBJ2-3
CAWSGGQRTDTQYF
TGTGCCTGGAGTGGAGGACAGCGCACAGATACGCAGTATTTT
>TRBD2|NA|TRBV9|TRBJ2-1
CASSVGRGTSYNEQFF
TGTGCCAGCAGCGTAGGTAGGGGGACTAGCTACAATGAGCAGTTCTTC
>NA|NA|TRBV5-1|TRBJ2-5
CASSQDPQETQYF
TGCGCCAGCAGTCAAGATCCCCAAGAGACCCAGTACTTC
>NA|NA|TRBV6-4|TRBJ2-3
CASRVTDTQYF
TGTGCCAGCAGGGTCACAGATACGCAGTATTTT
>NA|NA|TRBV7-3|TRBJ2-3
CASSWTDTDTQYF
TGTGCCAGCAGTTGGACGGACACAGATACGCAGTATTTT
>NA|NA|TRBV7-2|TRBJ1-4
CASSLGGGNEKLFF
TGTGCCAGCAGCTTAGGGGGTGGTAATGAAAAACTGTTTTTT
>NA|NA|TRBV7-8|TRBJ1-5
CASSPRRRYSNQPQHF
TGTGCCAGCAGCCCCAGGCGCCGCTATAGCAATCAGCCCCAGCATTTT
>NA|NA|TRBV30|TRBJ2-1
CAWSAKRVYNEQFF
TGTGCCTGGAGTGCCAAGCGGGTCTACAATGAGCAGTTCTTC
>NA|once|TRBV30|TRBJ1-6
CAWGAGWSTSPLHF
TGTGCCTGGGGGGCAGGCTGGTCTACCTCACCCCTCCACTTT